The rows below give T cell receptor beta chains drawn from one sample of a study of blood T cell repertoires in COVID-19. Method: immunoSEQ multiplex PCR; TCRdb's copy keeps in-frame clones and lacks some. The data contain over 450,000 clones, 85% to 90% of them singletons. The specimen sequenced was peripheral blood. The source is a woman in her forties or fifties with COVID-19, enrolled during active disease. Both conserved end residues are part of each CDR3. D genes are given only for firm matches. Clone size appears in some rows only: once, few, many, or a class for an expanded clone.

d_call j_call v_call clone_size cdr3_aa
. TRBJ2-5 TRBV13 . CASSLVLGDLPGAQYF
TRBD2 TRBJ2-2 TRBV5-6 . CASSFGTSGNTGELFF
TRBD2 TRBJ2-1 TRBV5-5 . CASSARVAGRNEQFF
. TRBJ2-3 TRBV6-1 . CASSEFGVGSLWDTQYF
. TRBJ1-2 TRBV28 . CASSAEEPYGYTF
. TRBJ1-5 TRBV30 . CAWSGERDQPQHF
TRBD1 TRBJ1-4 TRBV6-1 once CASSDGQGEKLFF
TRBD1 TRBJ2-2 TRBV30 . CAWRMTGGSNTGELFF
TRBD2 TRBJ2-7 TRBV5-4 . CASSGGLVPSYEQYF
. TRBJ1-3 TRBV2 . CASSEALGPTGNTIYF
. TRBJ1-5 TRBV11-2 . CASSFGTGLSPQHF
. TRBJ1-5 TRBV10-3 . CAIGREQPQHF
. TRBJ1-2 TRBV29-1 . CSVGSGDYGYTF
TRBD1 TRBJ1-1 TRBV3-1/TRBV3-2 . CASSQVGQGNTEAFF
. TRBJ1-3 TRBV4-1 few CASSPAGAGNTIYF
. TRBJ1-5 TRBV29-1 . CSVEEQAGQPQHF
. TRBJ1-5 TRBV4-1 . CASSQVDGPQGPQHF
. TRBJ1-5 TRBV28 few CASSFQGSGQPQHF
TRBD2 TRBJ2-1 TRBV5-1 . CASSLQGGGYNEQFF
. TRBJ2-7 TRBV2 few CASSDGQLVSYEQYF
TRBD1 TRBJ1-1 TRBV7-8 . CASSGGTEAFF
. TRBJ2-7 TRBV4-1 . CASSQLPGLNHEQYF
TRBD1 TRBJ2-1 TRBV6-6 . CASSLRDRVHNEQFF
TRBD1 TRBJ2-1 TRBV5-1 . CASSSGGGTGEYNEQFF
. TRBJ2-1 TRBV10-3 few CASEEGDSRSEQFF
. TRBJ2-1 TRBV6-5 . CASSYGTTNNEQFF
. TRBJ1-1 TRBV19 . CASSGGQLRTEAFF
. TRBJ1-1 TRBV4-1 . CASSPMGRDAFF
TRBD1 TRBJ1-2 TRBV5-6 . CASSFFSLRGTGYFDGYTF
. TRBJ2-1 TRBV7-9 . CASSLAGGSGNEQFF
TRBD1 TRBJ1-3 TRBV6-1 . CASSERDRVGNTIYF
TRBD1 TRBJ1-1 TRBV5-4 once CASSPGGTGPNTEAFF
. TRBJ1-1 TRBV19 few CASSPGNTEAFF
. TRBJ1-1 TRBV6-4 . CASSDTSRGTEAFF
. TRBJ1-5 TRBV7-8 . CASSLGQDSNQPQHF
TRBD1 TRBJ1-2 TRBV27 . CASSLRTGWGANYGYTF
. TRBJ2-1 TRBV3-1/TRBV3-2 . CASSQGRGSYNEQFF
. TRBJ2-7 TRBV10-2 . CASSESNPGGGEQYF
TRBD1 TRBJ1-2 TRBV3-1/TRBV3-2 . CASSQRVGGLRSADGYTF
TRBD1 TRBJ1-1 TRBV7-3 . CASSFGTGLEAFF
. TRBJ1-5 TRBV19 few CASSIGARGHQPQHF